Sequencing of this T cell receptor (beta chain) was carried out in a study of tumor-infiltrating lymphocytes in primary liver carcinoma. Comment on this clonotype: The target antigen is unknown.

The germline gives CDR1 SNHLY, CDR2 FYNNEI. The CDR3 is made up of 15 amino acids. V was clipped by 8 bases and J by 10 bases; unmatched bases: 14. Blood RNA originated from unsorted whole blood, with germline DNA additionally extracted. Findings of the study overall: Tumor region pairs outstripped tumor-adjacent and tumor-blood pairs in overlap.

Making TCR beta cDNA involved roughly 0.55 ug total RNA and a constant-region primer. Nested multiplex PCR, run for three rounds with slightly modified ARM-PCR, yielded TCR beta libraries. With TRBV1-TRBV30 forward primers and a C-beta reverse primer, the first two PCR rounds were run for 10 cycles each. In TCRdb, the multiplex PCR reads were re-called with MiXCR into one record per CDR3 protein. This table holds about 180,000 distinct CDR3 sequences, over 50% found once. This TCR was sampled from a middle-aged man with primary liver carcinoma and hepatitis B virus infection. Sample: peripheral blood. V and J are TRBV2 and TRBJ2-1; TRBD2 aligns across 10 bases. CDR3 in DNA: TGTGCCAGCCACAGGACTAGCGGAGGGGAATTGGAGCAGTTCTTC. It codes for CASHRTSGGELEQFF.